Listed here are 23 T cell receptor beta chains from one sample, sequenced in a study of blood T cells in healthy people across ages. A sample-barcoded 5' primer and a J-beta primer mix were used in a second PCR of roughly 7 to 11 cycles. TCRdb redid the calling of the 5' RACE reads with MiXCR, one entry per CDR3 protein. Of 1.5 million to 2 million distinct CDR3 sequences in the sample, roughly a third are singletons; the top ten hold about 11%. Sequenced input: blood. These receptors came from a woman aged 25-40 years in good health.

The chain couples TRBV29-1 to TRBJ2-1; 8 bases agree with TRBD2. The germline V gene has CDR1 SQVTM and CDR2 ANQGSEA. The length of the CDR3 is 15 residues. V shed 4 bases, J shed 6 bases, and the junction held 11 bases outside the gene matches. The CDR3 coding sequence is TGCAGCGTTGGGGGGGGGACTAGTTTTCCCAATGAGCAGTTCTTC. The encoded protein is CSVGGGTSFPNEQFF.

V usage is TRBV27 and J usage is TRBJ2-1; TRBD2 matches at 7 bases. CDR1 MNHEY and CDR2 SMNVEV come from the germline V gene (reference sequence). Losses at the gene ends were 0 bases for V and 7 bases for J; bases not matched to a gene: 9. This CDR3 has 16 residues. DNA for the CDR3: TGTGCCAGCAGTTTATCGGGGGAGGGACCAGGAAATGAGCAGTTCTTC. It translates to CASSLSGEGPGNEQFF.

The chain is built from TRBV18 and TRBJ1-2, with 7 nucleotides matching TRBD1. J gave up 2 bases and V 5 bases, and 5 bases lay outside the gene matches. The CDR3 has 14 residues. Germline CDR1 reads KGHSH; CDR2 reads LQKENI. The CDR3 is CASSKGQNNYGYTF. For the CDR3, the DNA is TGTGCCAGCTCAAAGGGACAGAACAACTATGGCTACACCTTC.

This clonotype has a handful of counts. The chain joins TRBV20-1 to TRBJ2-7; TRBD2 aligns across 8 bases. The V gene's germline CDR1 is DFQATT and CDR2 SNEGSKA (reference sequence). The length of the CDR3 is 13 residues. V was pared by 4 bases and J by 4 bases, with 6 bases of the junction left unmatched. The CDR3 here is CSANVAGGYEQYF. In DNA, the CDR3 is TGCAGTGCTAACGTCGCGGGAGGTTACGAGCAGTACTTC.

The chain joins TRBV5-1 to TRBJ1-6; D perhaps matches TRBD1 (5 bases). CDR3 length equals 16 residues. Germline assignment: CDR1 SGHRS and CDR2 YFSETQ. V was clipped by 5 bases and J by 2 bases, with 14 bases between them. CDR3 protein: CASSPLDSAYNSPLHF. CDR3 in DNA: TGCGCCAGCAGTCCCCTAGACAGCGCCTATAATTCACCCCTCCACTTT.

This rearrangement joins TRBV5-1 to TRBJ1-1; D unclear. This CDR3 is 13 amino acids long. V was cut by 0 bases and J by 8 bases, with 11 bases left in between. Germline V gives CDR1 SGHRS, CDR2 YFSETQ. The CDR3 here is CASSLGRESEAFF. The CDR3 nucleotides are TGCGCCAGCAGCTTGGGTCGGGAATCAGAAGCTTTCTTT.

The rearrangement links TRBV20-1 to TRBJ2-7; D may be TRBD2 (6 bases). CDR3 length equals 14 residues. Germline V lookup: CDR1 DFQATT, CDR2 SNEGSKA (reference sequence). The ends were cut back, 8 bases at V and 0 bases at J, with 17 bases in the middle. The CDR3 loop reads CSSLSGGSSYEQYF. The CDR3 DNA sequence: TGCAGTTCTCTTAGCGGCGGGTCCTCCTACGAGCAGTACTTC.

This clonotype was observed a few times. The rearrangement joins TRBV5-1 to TRBJ2-5; 9 bases match TRBD2. The DNA end favors TRBJ2-7, so the J call may be wrong. The CDR3 has 12 amino acids. Per the germline V gene, CDR1 is SGHRS and CDR2 is YFSETQ. The CDR3 here is CALGLAGCEQYF. CDR3 nucleotide sequence: TGCGCCCTAGGGCTAGCGGGGTGCGAGCAGTACTTC.

V and J are TRBV5-1 and TRBJ2-7; 7 nucleotides line up with TRBD1. V shed 2 bases and J 7 bases; nucleotides not matched to a gene: 9. Germline CDR1 and CDR2: SGHRS and YFSETQ. This CDR3 region has 14 residues. The CDR3 region has the DNA TGCGCCAGCAGCTTCGAAGACAGGGCGAGGGAGCAGTACTTC. Its protein product is CASSFEDRAREQYF.

This clonotype was counted ten times or more. The chain carries TRBV5-8 and TRBJ1-2; D is unclear. CDR3 length: 13 residues. Germline CDR1 reads SGHTS; CDR2 reads YDEGEE. V was trimmed by 4 bases and J by 7 bases, leaving 14 bases between them. The CDR3 nucleotides read TGTGCCAGCAGCCATCGGACCCCTCGTGGCTACACCTTC. Translated: CASSHRTPRGYTF.

This clonotype was counted a few times. V is TRBV25-1 and J is TRBJ2-6; unclear D gene. CDR1 and CDR2 from the germline V gene are MGHDK and SYGVNS. The CDR3 length is 17 residues. Trimming pared 1 base from V and 0 bases from J, leaving 10 bases between. CDR3 nucleotides: TGTGCCAGCAGTGAATCAATCCGGGCCTCTGGGGCCAACGTCCTGACTTTC. This encodes CASSESIRASGANVLTF.

This chain joins TRBV28 and TRBJ2-3, with TRBD2 identical over 12 bases. CDR1 MDHEN and CDR2 SYDVKM come from the germline V gene. The CDR3 is 16 amino acids. V lost 5 bases to trimming and J lost 7 bases; unmatched junction nucleotides: 10. The CDR3 protein is CASSPRLAGGLNTQYF. CDR3 sequence (DNA): TGTGCCAGCAGTCCTCGTCTAGCGGGAGGGTTAAATACGCAGTATTTT.

Ten or more counts support this clonotype. V and J are TRBV7-7 and TRBJ2-5, with TRBD1 identical over 9 bases. The CDR3 spans 14 residues. Germline loops: CDR1 SSHAT, CDR2 FNYEAQ (reference sequence). The V gene end was trimmed by 6 bases and the J gene end by 2 bases; junction bases not matched to a gene: 4. As DNA, the CDR3 is TGTGCCAGCAGTTCCGACAGGGGGCAAGAGACCCAGTACTTC. Protein product: CASSSDRGQETQYF.

This clonotype has a count of ten or more. The rearrangement uses TRBV25-1 and TRBJ2-5; TRBD1 matches at 8 bases. The CDR3 totals 14 residues. The V and J ends lost 1 base and 5 bases, in that order; junction bases with no gene match: 3. Germline CDR1 is MGHDK and CDR2 is SYGVNS. As DNA, the CDR3 is TGTGCCAGCAGTGAATTGGGGACAGGCGAGACCCAGTACTTC. As protein: CASSELGTGETQYF.

This chain connects TRBV2 to TRBJ2-2, with D perhaps given as TRBD1 or TRBD2 (5 bases each). V dropped 9 bases and J dropped 5 bases, with 16 bases sitting between them. This CDR3 comprises 14 residues. The germline V gene encodes CDR1 SNHLY and CDR2 FYNNEI. CDR3 DNA sequence: TGTGCCAGTGACTCCGGGGCCCGGACCGGGGAGCTGTTTTTT. Encoded protein: CASDSGARTGELFF.

The chain is built from TRBV5-1 and TRBJ2-1; 8 bases fit TRBD2. With V trimmed by 7 bases and J by 4 bases, 10 bases remained unmatched. The CDR3 is made up of 15 amino acids. CDR1 is SGHRS and CDR2 is YFSETQ in the germline V gene. The CDR3 coding sequence is TGCGCCAGCCGGGCCGGACTAGCTTCATACAATGAGCAGTTCTTC. Protein: CASRAGLASYNEQFF.

Remarks on this clonotype: Given a much more abundant clone one base away, this may be a read error. The chain recombines TRBV6-5 with TRBJ1-5, with D maybe TRBD1 (5 bases). The V end was cut by 7 bases, the J end by 7 bases, with 14 bases between. This CDR3 is 13 amino acids long. Per the germline V gene, CDR1 is MNHEY and CDR2 is SVGAGI. CDR3 bases: TGTGCCAGCACTCAGGGCGGGAGACAGCCCCAGCATTTT. Encoded protein: CASTQGGRQPQHF.

This clonotype occurred many times. The chain uses TRBV18 and TRBJ1-2; D ambiguous. This CDR3 contains 13 residues. With 6 bases removed from V and 0 bases from J, the gap between germline ends came to 8 bases. Per germline, CDR1 KGHSH and CDR2 LQKENI. The CDR3 protein is CASSKDSNYGYTF. CDR3 DNA sequence: TGTGCCAGCTCTAAGGATTCTAACTATGGCTACACCTTC.

This clonotype showed up just a few times. The chain couples TRBV5-1 to TRBJ1-2; D not resolved. Deletions cut 4 bases from V and 8 bases from J, with 24 bases between. Looked up from germline, CDR1 is SGHRS and CDR2 is YFSETQ. The CDR3 runs 16 residues. The CDR3 DNA reads as TGCGCCAGCAGCAATCCGGTCGGGATCCAAAAGACCGGCTACACCTTC. Amino acids: CASSNPVGIQKTGYTF.

There are a few counts of this clonotype. V usage is TRBV29-1 and J usage is TRBJ1-1; a weak D match, TRBD1 (6 bases). V was cut by 4 bases and J by 0 bases, with 9 bases left in between. This CDR3 contains 13 residues. Germline CDR1 SQVTM, CDR2 ANQGSEA. The CDR3 protein is CSVAGQMNTEAFF. CDR3 nucleotide sequence: TGCAGCGTTGCAGGACAGATGAACACTGAAGCTTTCTTT.

The chain recombines TRBV4-2 with TRBJ1-2; D remains ambiguous. CDR1 and CDR2 from the germline V gene are LGHNA and YNFKEQ. V lost 0 bases and J lost 2, with 10 bases in between. The CDR3 contains 15 residues. CDR3 region: CASSQDPLVNYGYTF. DNA of the CDR3: TGTGCCAGCAGCCAAGATCCTCTAGTAAACTATGGCTACACCTTC.

The genes are TRBV6-5 and TRBJ1-1; D is unclear. CDR3 length: 13 residues. Trimming took off 6 bases at V and 4 bases at J, with 12 bases between the two ends. Germline V CDR1 and CDR2: MNHEY, SVGAGI. The DNA for the CDR3 is TGTGCCAGCAGCTCCACCCTTAGCACTGAAGCTTTCTTT. This gives the protein CASSSTLSTEAFF.

The chain has TRBV20-1 and TRBJ2-7; 12 bases are a match to TRBD2. The ends lost 3 bases at V and 3 bases at J; junction bases unmatched: 6. The CDR3 sequence is 15 residues long. Per germline, CDR1 DFQATT and CDR2 SNEGSKA (reference sequence). The DNA of the CDR3 is TGCAGTGCTAGGACCCTAGCGGGAGGGATCTACGAGCAGTACTTC. Its protein product is CSARTLAGGIYEQYF.